The 22 T cell receptor beta chains listed next were all sequenced from one sample in a study of human T cells and chemical hapten exposure. TCRdb analysed the RACE reads with MiXCR anew, one entry per CDR3 protein. The sample lists over 130,000 distinct CDR3 sequences, around 11% occurring once. Sample time point: patch test 2, 6 weeks after DPC sensitization. The treatment denotes: therapeutic diphenylcyclopropenone sensitization with weekly scalp DPC. Sequenced material: whole blood, taken in connection with sensitization to the hapten diphenylcyclopropenone (DPC). Every receptor here comes from a woman aged 50 to 60 with alopecia areata. Some clones in this sample may be carry-over from other donors' samples.

This clonotype was recorded a few times. The chain employs TRBV20-1 and TRBJ1-5; 7 bases fit TRBD1. The CDR3 totals 16 residues. Losses at the gene ends were 0 bases for V and 5 bases for J; bases not matched to a gene: 10. The V gene's germline CDR1 is DFQATT and CDR2 SNEGSKA (reference sequence). CDR3 protein: CSARDSQGGPHQPQHF. CDR3 coding DNA: TGCAGTGCTAGAGACTCGCAGGGGGGTCCTCATCAGCCCCAGCATTTT.

This clonotype was seen only a few times. In DNA form, the CDR3 reads TGCAGCGCCTTTGCCCGGGGTTCCTATGGCTACACCTTC. As protein: CSAFARGSYGYTF. The J gene is TRBJ1-2, the V gene TRBV29-1; unclear D gene. The CDR3 covers 13 residues. Deletions cut 7 bases from V and 4 bases from J, with 16 bases between. Germline assignment: CDR1 SQVTM and CDR2 ANQGSEA.

The sample holds a few counts of this clonotype. The chain has TRBV29-1 and TRBJ2-3, with D perhaps TRBD2 (5 bases). The germline CDR1 and CDR2 sequences are SQVTM and ANQGSEA. This CDR3 comprises 13 residues. Trimming shortened V by 4 bases and J by 6 bases, and 14 bases separated the two germline ends. Here the CDR3 DNA reads TGCAGCGTTGGTACTAGTTGGCTCGATACGCAGTATTTT. Encoded protein: CSVGTSWLDTQYF.

The J gene is TRBJ2-7, the V gene TRBV3-1; the match to TRBD1 covers 8 bases. Germline V gene lookup returns CDR1 LGHDT and CDR2 YNNKEL (reference sequence). V gave up 5 bases and J gave up 3 bases; unmatched junction bases: 9. CDR3 length: 15 residues. The CDR3 reads CASSSQGAGSYEQYF. CDR3 DNA: TGTGCCAGCAGCTCCCAGGGGGCAGGCAGCTACGAGCAGTACTTC.

In its sample, this clonotype was seen many times. For the CDR3, the DNA is TGCGCCAGCAGCTTGGAGTCAGGTCAGCAGCCCCAGCATTTT. This encodes CASSLESGQQPQHF. V usage is TRBV5-1 and J usage is TRBJ1-5; no clear D gene. CDR3 length: 14 amino acids. The V and J ends lost 0 bases and 7 bases respectively, with 11 bases between them. Germline values: CDR1 SGHRS, CDR2 YFSETQ.

This clonotype was seen a handful of times. The V and J genes are TRBV7-6 and TRBJ2-7, with TRBD1 identical over 8 bases. The V gene's germline CDR1 is SGHVS and CDR2 FNYEAQ. The CDR3 is made up of 15 amino acids. The V and J ends lost 3 bases and 5 bases, in that order; junction bases with no gene match: 9. CDR3 sequence: CASSFAGTGSDEQYF. Here the CDR3 DNA reads TGTGCCAGCAGCTTCGCCGGGACAGGTAGCGACGAGCAGTACTTC.

This chain connects TRBV11-2 to TRBJ2-1; D is perhaps TRBD2 (6 bases). This CDR3 spans 12 amino acids. Trimming left V 10 bases short and J 6 bases short, with 13 bases between. Germline-derived CDR1 and CDR2 are SGHAT and FQNNGV. The CDR3 sequence is CATKAGTNEQFF. The CDR3 coding sequence is TGTGCCACTAAGGCGGGGACCAATGAGCAGTTCTTC.

This clonotype was detected only a few times. This chain uses TRBV7-3 with TRBJ2-1; 9 nucleotides align to TRBD2. Germline V CDR1 and CDR2: SGHTA, FQGTGA. The CDR3 length is 16 residues. J lost 4 bases, V lost 5 bases, and 9 bases had no gene match. CDR3 amino acids: CASSRGGREGYNEQFF. For the CDR3, the DNA is TGTGCCAGCAGCCGAGGAGGGCGGGAGGGGTACAATGAGCAGTTCTTC.

This clonotype has ten or more counts. The rearrangement uses TRBV27 and TRBJ1-6, with TRBD1 as a possible D gene (6 bases). Germline V gives CDR1 MNHEY, CDR2 SMNVEV (reference sequence). This CDR3 spans 15 amino acids. V gave up 5 bases and J gave up 5 bases, with 13 bases separating them. This CDR3 is CASSRQASHNSPLHF. The CDR3 nucleotides are TGTGCCAGCAGTAGACAGGCGAGCCATAATTCACCCCTCCACTTT.

This chain links TRBV29-1 with TRBJ1-4; no firm D call. Germline V gene data show CDR1 as SQVTM and CDR2 as ANQGSEA. V gave up 1 base and J gave up 6 bases, with 6 bases separating them. The CDR3 is 12 residues long. CDR3 protein: CSVEGRDEKLFF. For the CDR3, the DNA is TGCAGCGTTGAAGGGCGGGATGAAAAACTGTTTTTT.

This clonotype appeared many times. The chain combines TRBV27 with TRBJ2-1, with D perhaps matching TRBD2 (6 bases). Germline CDR1 MNHEY, CDR2 SMNVEV (reference sequence). The V end was cut by 10 bases, the J end by 4 bases, with 17 bases between. This CDR3 spans 14 amino acids. The CDR3, as DNA: TGTGCCACTCGGGGGATAACAGGTTACAATGAGCAGTTCTTC. This sequence encodes CATRGITGYNEQFF.

V usage is TRBV5-1 and J usage is TRBJ2-1; TRBD1 or TRBD2 may be the D gene (5 bases each). Per the germline V gene, CDR1 is SGHRS and CDR2 is YFSETQ. The CDR3 runs to 16 residues. The V end was cut by 7 bases, the J end by 7 bases, with 24 bases between. The CDR3 nucleotides are TGCGCCAGCCATGGAGGCAGGGAGTCGATCGGGAATGAGCAGTTCTTC. Translating gives CASHGGRESIGNEQFF.

The chain uses TRBV5-1 and TRBJ2-1, with 10 bases lining up with TRBD2. Per germline, CDR1 SGHRS and CDR2 YFSETQ. With 0 bases clipped from V and 3 bases from J, the junction kept 3 bases outside the gene matches. The CDR3 loop spans 16 amino acids. The CDR3 region is CASSLASGGLYNEQFF. The CDR3 region has the DNA TGCGCCAGCAGCTTGGCTAGCGGGGGACTCTACAATGAGCAGTTCTTC.

In this sample, this clonotype turned up a few times. The chain recombines TRBV7-2 with TRBJ2-5, with 8 bases lining up with TRBD1. This CDR3 has 14 amino acids. The germline gives CDR1 SGHTA, CDR2 FQGNSA. V shed 1 base, J shed 5 bases, and the junction held 3 bases outside the gene matches. Written as DNA, the CDR3 is TGTGCCAGCAGCTTAGGGACAGGGTCGGAGACCCAGTACTTC. Amino acids: CASSLGTGSETQYF. Full variable domain (missing parts from reference TRBV7-2 and TRBJ2-5): GAGVSQSPSNKVTEKGKDVELRCDPISGHTALYWYRQSLGQGLEFLIYFQGNSAPDKSGLPSDRFSAERTGGSVSTLTIQRTQQEDSAVYLCASSLGTGSETQYFGPGTRLLVL.

The chain recombines TRBV5-4 with TRBJ2-7; 11 bases agree with TRBD2. Germline V CDR1 and CDR2: SGHNT, YYREEE (reference sequence). V lost 0 bases, J lost 6 bases, and 5 bases stayed unmatched. This CDR3 comprises 15 residues. The CDR3 coding sequence is TGTGCCAGCAGCTTGGGGACTAGCGGGCCCGTCGAGCAGTACTTC. It codes for CASSLGTSGPVEQYF.

The table lists this clonotype with many counts. The V gene is TRBV20-1, the J gene TRBJ1-5, with 7 bases that match TRBD1. CDR1 is DFQATT and CDR2 is SNEGSKA in the germline V gene (reference sequence). CDR3 length: 15 residues. Trimming at V came to 6 bases and at J to 3 bases, leaving 11 bases not matched to a gene. The CDR3 reads CSARPAQGNNQPQHF. Here the CDR3 DNA reads TGCAGTGCCCGACCGGCACAGGGGAACAATCAGCCCCAGCATTTT.

The DNA for the CDR3 is TGCGCCAGCAGCGGGGGACTAGCGGGAGGGACCAATGAGCAGTTCTTC. Amino acid sequence: CASSGGLAGGTNEQFF. The chain recombines TRBV5-1 with TRBJ2-1; TRBD2 matches 16 bases. Unmatched junction bases numbered 4, after V lost 4 bases and J lost 6 bases. From germline, CDR1 is SGHRS and CDR2 YFSETQ. The CDR3 is made up of 16 amino acids.

This chain joins TRBV29-1 and TRBJ1-5, with D hard to call. V shed 5 bases and J shed 4 bases, with 9 bases lying between them. The CDR3 spans 12 residues. Looked up from germline, CDR1 is SQVTM and CDR2 is ANQGSEA. The DNA for the CDR3 is TGCAGCGTTAAAACAAGTAATCAGCCCCAGCATTTT. Translated: CSVKTSNQPQHF.

This chain links TRBV9 with TRBJ2-7, with TRBD2 identical over 7 bases. V was pared by 0 bases and J by 2 bases, with 8 bases of the junction left unmatched. CDR3 size: 16 residues. The germline V gene has CDR1 SGDLS and CDR2 YYNGEE. The CDR3 region has the DNA TGTGCCAGCAGCGTAGGAGCTAGCGGCCTTACCTACGAGCAGTACTTC. This translates into CASSVGASGLTYEQYF.

This clonotype was counted between two and nine times. The chain combines TRBV30 with TRBJ2-3; D is unresolved. The CDR3 loop spans 13 amino acids. Germline V gene lookup returns CDR1 GTSNPN and CDR2 SVGIG (reference sequence). V lost 1 base and J 4 bases, leaving 9 bases between the germline ends. This chain's CDR3 is CAWSGGLADTQYF. The CDR3 DNA is TGTGCCTGGAGTGGTGGATTGGCAGATACGCAGTATTTT.

This clonotype was counted between two and nine times. The gene calls are TRBV7-2 and TRBJ2-7; 15 bases are a match to TRBD2. V lost 3 bases, J lost 7 bases, and 4 bases stayed unmatched. From germline, CDR1 is SGHTA and CDR2 FQGNSA. The CDR3 is 15 amino acids. The CDR3 DNA reads as TGTGCCAGCAGCTTGGGGACTAGCGGGAGGCAGGAGCAGTACTTC. Amino acids: CASSLGTSGRQEQYF.

This clonotype was observed at least ten times. The chain employs TRBV19 and TRBJ2-5, with D perhaps assigned TRBD1 or TRBD2 (5 bases each). Germline V gives CDR1 LNHDA, CDR2 SQIVND (reference sequence). V lost 5 bases to trimming and J lost 4 bases, with 17 bases between them. CDR3 length: 15 amino acids. CDR3 DNA sequence: TGTGCCAGTAGTCCTGGTGGGGGAGAGAGAGAGACCCAGTACTTC. Translated, it gives CASSPGGGERETQYF.